Below, 32 T cell receptor beta chains from the same sample are listed, as sequenced in a study of identifying expanded T cells in peripheral blood. The protocol was immunoSEQ multiplex PCR, while the TCRdb copy is restricted to in-frame clones and leaves out a portion. The data contain 60,000 to 70,000 clones, over 75% of them singletons. Source material: blood. The receptors here all came from a person aged 18 to 70 in good health.

This clone was counted once. The rearrangement uses TRBV5-6 and TRBJ2-3; the match to TRBD2 covers 7 bases. The V gene end was trimmed by 4 bases and the J gene end by 7 bases; junction bases not matched to a gene: 12. CDR1 and CDR2 from the germline V gene are SGHDT and YYEEEE. CDR3 size: 15 residues. The DNA of the CDR3 is TGTGCCAGCAGCCCCAGCGGGACCGGGTCCCATACGCAGTATTTT. This gives the protein CASSPSGTGSHTQYF.

CDR3 DNA sequence: TGCGCCAGCAGCTTGGCAGGAGGGGACTATGGCTACACCTTC. Translation: CASSLAGGDYGYTF. This chain links TRBV5-1 with TRBJ1-2; D might be TRBD1 (5 bases). Trimming left V 0 bases short and J 3 bases short, with 9 bases between. Germline CDR1 reads SGHRS; CDR2 reads YFSETQ. The CDR3 has 14 amino acids.

This clone was seen just once. The chain recombines TRBV7-9 with TRBJ2-2, with D unclear. Germline loops: CDR1 SEHNR, CDR2 FQNEAQ (reference sequence). This CDR3 spans 15 amino acids. Deletions cut 1 base from V and 1 base from J, with 7 bases between. CDR3 sequence (DNA): TGTGCCAGCAGCTTAGGTGGGCGGAACACCGGGGAGCTGTTTTTT. This encodes CASSLGGRNTGELFF.

The chain uses TRBV6-1 and TRBJ2-5; D might be TRBD1 (6 bases). V was clipped by 6 bases and J by 1 base, with 9 bases between them. The CDR3 sequence is 13 residues long. CDR1 is MNHNS, CDR2 SASEGT, per germline. The CDR3: CASRKDSQETQYF. In nucleotides, the CDR3 is TGTGCCAGCAGAAAGGACAGCCAAGAGACCCAGTACTTC.

The chain links TRBV11-2 to TRBJ2-7; a possible D gene is TRBD1 (6 bases). Per the germline V gene, CDR1 is SGHAT and CDR2 is FQNNGV. The CDR3 consists of 15 residues. The ends were cut back, 3 bases at V and 7 bases at J, with 19 bases in the middle. The CDR3 loop is CASSFPRSVRGEQYF. CDR3 coding DNA: TGTGCCAGCAGCTTTCCCCGTTCAGTGAGGGGGGAGCAGTACTTC.

This clone was seen only a few times. CDR3 residues: CAWGLGTLSNYGYTF. The CDR3 DNA follows: TGTGCCTGGGGCCTGGGCACTCTTTCTAACTATGGCTACACCTTC. V is TRBV30 and J is TRBJ1-2; the D is unclear. The V end was cut by 5 bases, the J end by 0 bases, with 16 bases between. This CDR3 has 15 residues. CDR1 GTSNPN and CDR2 SVGIG come from the germline V gene (reference sequence).

This clone was seen a handful of times. The genes are TRBV5-4 and TRBJ1-1; D gene ambiguous. The V end was cut by 1 base, the J end by 1 base, with 5 bases between. Germline lookup yields CDR1 SGHNT and CDR2 YYREEE (reference sequence). This CDR3 has 13 residues. The CDR3 is CASSLWGNTEAFF. CDR3 nucleotide sequence: TGTGCCAGCAGCTTGTGGGGGAACACTGAAGCTTTCTTT.

There are a few counts of this clone. The chain links TRBV7-2 to TRBJ2-1; the D gene is possibly TRBD2 (6 bases). Germline V gene lookup returns CDR1 SGHTA and CDR2 FQGNSA. CDR3 length: 14 residues. With 4 bases removed from V and 14 bases from J, the gap between germline ends came to 21 bases. CDR3 bases: TGTGCCAGCAGCTCAGATATAACGGCCAGGGAGGAGTTCTTC. As protein: CASSSDITAREEFF. Drawing the rest from reference TRBV7-2 and TRBJ2-1, the complete variable domain is GAGVSQSPSNKVTEKGKDVELRCDPISGHTALYWYRQSLGQGLEFLIYFQGNSAPDKSGLPSDRFSAERTGGSVSTLTIQRTQQEDSAVYLCASSSDITAREEFFGPGTRLTVL.

The chain employs TRBV5-6 and TRBJ1-5; D is unresolved. Germline CDR1 reads SGHDT; CDR2 reads YYEEEE. CDR3 length equals 15 residues. V was shortened by 4 bases and J by 3 bases, with 14 bases between the two germline ends. The CDR3 loop is CASSLFEGPNQPQHF. The CDR3 bases are TGTGCCAGCAGCCTATTCGAGGGCCCCAATCAGCCCCAGCATTTT. The full variable domain, with the rest looked up from reference TRBV5-6 and TRBJ1-5, is DAGVTQSPTHLIKTRGQQVTLRCSPKSGHDTVSWYQQALGQGPQFIFQYYEEEERQRGNFPDRFSGHQFPNYSSELNVNALLLGDSALYLCASSLFEGPNQPQHFGDGTRLSIL.

Here the CDR3 reads CSVEQETGVEDTQYF. DNA of the CDR3: TGCAGCGTTGAACAAGAGACAGGTGTGGAGGATACGCAGTATTTT. The chain links TRBV29-1 to TRBJ2-3; possibly TRBD1 for D (6 bases). In germline, CDR1 is SQVTM, CDR2 ANQGSEA. The length of the CDR3 is 15 residues. The V end lost 2 bases, the J end lost 6 bases, and 18 bases lay between the germline ends.

CDR3 protein: CSVVDRGRTDTQYF. As DNA, the CDR3 is TGCAGCGTTGTAGACAGGGGACGCACAGATACGCAGTATTTT. The gene calls are TRBV29-1 and TRBJ2-3, with 8 bases fitting TRBD1. The CDR3 has 14 amino acids. Trimming cost V 4 bases and J 1 base; bases outside gene matches: 4. Germline V CDR1 and CDR2: SQVTM, ANQGSEA.

The sample holds one count of this clone. The rearrangement uses TRBV5-1 and TRBJ1-6, with D hard to call. This CDR3 contains 14 residues. Trimming left V 0 bases short and J 2 bases short, with 3 bases between. In germline, CDR1 is SGHRS, CDR2 YFSETQ. CDR3 nucleotides: TGCGCCAGCAGCTTGGGCACCTATAATTCACCCCTCCACTTT. This translates into CASSLGTYNSPLHF.

The chain couples TRBV18 to TRBJ2-5; D possibly corresponds to TRBD2 (6 bases). Trimming pared 3 bases from V and 2 bases from J, leaving 16 bases between. The germline V gene has CDR1 KGHSH and CDR2 LQKENI. This CDR3 region has 16 residues. The CDR3 region is CASSPSRQRAQETQYF. The CDR3 DNA reads as TGTGCCAGCTCACCTTCTCGCCAGCGGGCTCAAGAGACCCAGTACTTC.

This chain connects TRBV6-5 to TRBJ2-3; D is perhaps TRBD2 (5 bases). CDR1 and CDR2 (germline): MNHEY, SVGAGI. The CDR3 runs 11 residues. The V gene lost 4 bases and the J gene lost 6 bases, with 5 bases spanning the gap. CDR3 protein: CASSSGDTQYF. The CDR3 DNA reads TGTGCCAGCAGTTCGGGGGATACGCAGTATTTT.

This sequence joins TRBV29-1 and TRBJ2-1; D remains ambiguous. CDR1 SQVTM and CDR2 ANQGSEA come from the germline V gene. The CDR3 totals 12 residues. V was shortened by 5 bases and J by 7 bases, with 12 bases between the two germline ends. The CDR3 sequence is CSVRRARNEQFF. The CDR3 DNA sequence: TGCAGCGTTCGAAGGGCTAGGAATGAGCAGTTCTTC.

This clone was found once. The J gene is TRBJ1-3, the V gene TRBV6-6; D gene unclear. Trimming cost V 2 bases and J 4 bases, with 12 bases left between them. This CDR3 region has 15 residues. Germline values: CDR1 MNHNY, CDR2 SVGAGI (reference sequence). This CDR3 is CASSYPGPLGNTIYF. CDR3 nucleotide sequence: TGTGCCAGCAGTTACCCCGGGCCCCTAGGAAACACCATATATTTT.

The gene calls are TRBV5-1 and TRBJ2-1; 9 nucleotides agree with TRBD2. The CDR3 covers 13 residues. Germline V gene sequence: CDR1 SGHRS, CDR2 YFSETQ. V dropped 5 bases and J dropped 9; count of bases not matched to a gene: 6. The CDR3 nucleotides are TGCGCCAGCAGTCTTAGCGGGAGAGGTGAGCAGTTCTTC. It codes for CASSLSGRGEQFF.

The chain uses TRBV4-3 and TRBJ1-1; D is undetermined. This CDR3 is 14 amino acids long. Trimming pared 1 base from V and 1 base from J, leaving 7 bases between. Germline CDR1 is LGHNA and CDR2 is YSLEER. CDR3 amino acids: CASSQATGNTEAFF. The CDR3 DNA follows: TGCGCCAGCAGCCAAGCCACGGGGAACACTGAAGCTTTCTTT.

J is TRBJ2-1 and V is TRBV19; 9 nucleotides match TRBD2. This CDR3 is 14 amino acids long. With V trimmed by 5 bases and J by 5 bases, 4 bases remained unmatched. Germline CDR1 and CDR2: LNHDA and SQIVND (reference sequence). The chain's CDR3 is CASSVAGGNNEQFF. The CDR3 DNA follows: TGTGCCAGTAGTGTGGCGGGGGGGAACAATGAGCAGTTCTTC.

Points on this clone: The junction differs from germline at one of its ends, possibly a read error. CDR3 region: CAGSRGQGRNSPLHF. CDR3 DNA sequence: TGTGCCGGCAGCCGAGGACAGGGCAGAAATTCACCCCTCCACTTT. The chain recombines TRBV7-6 with TRBJ1-6, with 8 bases matching TRBD1. This CDR3 is built from 15 residues. Germline V gene data show CDR1 as SGHVS and CDR2 as FNYEAQ.

This clone came up once. The chain is built from TRBV6-1 and TRBJ2-7, with D possibly being TRBD2 (7 bases). The CDR3 is 12 residues long. V was trimmed by 8 bases and J by 5 bases, leaving 13 bases between them. The germline gives CDR1 MNHNS, CDR2 SASEGT. CDR3 loop: CASQRGGNEQYF. CDR3 nucleotide sequence: TGTGCCAGCCAAAGGGGGGGCAACGAGCAGTACTTC.

The chain combines TRBV25-1 with TRBJ2-5; 7 bases align to TRBD1. The CDR3 consists of 14 residues. V gave up 5 bases and J gave up 7 bases; unmatched junction bases: 10. Germline V gene sequence: CDR1 MGHDK, CDR2 SYGVNS. The DNA for the CDR3 is TGTGCCAGCAGTTCCGGGACGTACAGGGGGACCCAGTACTTC. It encodes CASSSGTYRGTQYF.

The chain is built from TRBV21-1 and TRBJ2-2. TRBV21-1 is a recognized pseudogene. The CDR3 runs 17 residues. For the CDR3, the DNA is TGTGCCACCAGTTCCCCCCCCACCGACGGGAACACCGGGGAGCTGTTTTTT. Translating gives CATSSPPTDGNTGELFF.

V usage is TRBV7-3 and J usage is TRBJ2-1; D is unclear. In germline, CDR1 is SGHTA, CDR2 FQGTGA. The V end was cut by 3 bases, the J end by 2 bases, with 5 bases between. There are 13 residues in the CDR3. CDR3 nucleotides: TGTGCCAGCAGCTTGGGGACCTACAATGAGCAGTTCTTC. Protein: CASSLGTYNEQFF.

The chain couples TRBV5-1 to TRBJ2-7; TRBD2 matches 7 bases. This CDR3 has 15 residues. CDR1 is SGHRS, CDR2 YFSETQ, per germline. The J segment lost 7 bases and the V segment lost 0 bases, leaving 10 bases of the junction unmatched. CDR3 sequence (DNA): TGCGCCAGCAGCTTGGACAGCGGGACCCTACGTGAGCAGTACTTC. This sequence encodes CASSLDSGTLREQYF.

The chain employs TRBV7-3 and TRBJ2-2, with D tentatively TRBD1 or TRBD2 (5 bases each). V was cut by 4 bases and J by 7 bases, with 25 bases left in between. CDR1 and CDR2 from the germline V gene are SGHTA and FQGTGA. CDR3 length: 18 residues. Here the CDR3 DNA reads TGTGCCAGCAGCTCCCACGTGAGGGGCGCGGCGAGTATCGGGGAGCTGTTTTTT. This translates into CASSSHVRGAASIGELFF.

This chain connects TRBV5-8 to TRBJ1-1; D is ambiguous. This CDR3 is built from 15 residues. Germline loops: CDR1 SGHTS, CDR2 YDEGEE. V lost 6 bases and J 3 bases, leaving 18 bases between the germline ends. The CDR3 nucleotides are TGTGCCAGCACTGTTACCGGAAGGATTTACACTGAAGCTTTCTTT. As protein: CASTVTGRIYTEAFF.

The rearrangement joins TRBV7-9 to TRBJ2-5; TRBD1 aligns across 8 bases. This CDR3 contains 13 residues. Germline lookup yields CDR1 SEHNR and CDR2 FQNEAQ (reference sequence). With V trimmed by 5 bases and J by 4 bases, 3 bases remained unmatched. CDR3 in amino acids: CASSDGQGETQYF. The CDR3 DNA sequence: TGTGCCAGCAGCGACGGACAGGGAGAGACCCAGTACTTC.

The chain is built from TRBV18 and TRBJ2-6; D perhaps matches TRBD2 (5 bases). Germline loops: CDR1 KGHSH, CDR2 LQKENI. The ends were cut back, 5 bases at V and 4 bases at J, with 15 bases in the middle. The length of the CDR3 is 16 residues. The CDR3 sequence: CASSSITRSGANVLTF. CDR3 bases: TGTGCCAGCTCATCAATTACTAGGTCAGGGGCCAACGTCCTGACTTTC.

V is TRBV5-8 and J is TRBJ2-5; 11 nucleotides agree with TRBD2. Germline V gives CDR1 SGHTS, CDR2 YDEGEE. CDR3 length: 16 amino acids. Trimming at V came to 4 bases and at J to 2 bases, leaving 7 bases not matched to a gene. This CDR3 reads CASSVGTSGPQETQYF. DNA of the CDR3: TGTGCCAGCAGCGTCGGGACTAGCGGTCCGCAAGAGACCCAGTACTTC.

This clone was found once. The genes are TRBV15 and TRBJ2-7; 9 bases fit TRBD1. The CDR3 contains 16 residues. V shed 1 base and J 7 bases; nucleotides not matched to a gene: 11. Per the germline V gene, CDR1 is LNHNV and CDR2 is YYDKDF (reference sequence). This CDR3 reads CATSRGQGTGSEEQYF. In DNA, the CDR3 is TGTGCCACCAGCAGAGGTCAGGGGACAGGGTCAGAGGAGCAGTACTTC.

V is TRBV4-2 and J is TRBJ1-1; D gene uncertain. Trimming took off 0 bases at V and 4 bases at J, with 15 bases between the two ends. The CDR3 has 16 amino acids. Germline CDR1 and CDR2: LGHNA and YNFKEQ. CDR3 bases: TGTGCCAGCAGCCAAGAAACTGGCGTAGGTAGCACTGAAGCTTTCTTT. This translates into CASSQETGVGSTEAFF.